This TCR beta chain originates from a study of blood T cell repertoires in COVID-19. The V and J ends lost 1 base and 6 bases, in that order; junction bases with no gene match: 5. The germline V gene encodes CDR1 LNHNV and CDR2 YYDKDF (reference sequence). The CDR3 sequence is 15 residues long. In this sample, this clone turned up a few times. Clones were sequenced by immunoSEQ multiplex PCR, and TCRdb holds only the in-frame ones, with some missing. Of some 160,000 clones listed, around 90% were seen once; the top ten hold roughly 2.4%. The TCR was taken from an elderly woman with COVID-19, enrolled during active disease. Sequencing was carried out using peripheral blood. The V call is TRBV15, the J call TRBJ1-2, with TRBD1 matching 10 bases. DNA of the CDR3: TGTGCCACCAGCAGAGCTCCGGGACAGGGGAATGGCTACACCTTC. Amino acids: CATSRAPGQGNGYTF.